A single sample is the source of the 15 T cell receptor beta chains below, sequenced in a study of post-analysis software for immune sequencing data. Sequencing libraries made from TCR beta cDNA carried unique molecular identifiers. TCRdb independently ran MiXCR on the PCR reads; one entry per CDR3 protein. Of some 260,000 distinct CDR3 sequences listed, 36% were seen once; the top ten hold around 4.8%. Broader study findings: Controls had lower frequencies than patients of a handful of TRBV segments, which included TRBV5-6, TRBV5-1 and TRBV20-1.

Their antigens are not known. The sequenced sample consisted of blood. These receptors all come from a girl between 5 and 17 years old with multiple sclerosis.

This clonotype has at least ten counts. Just one base apart from a much larger clone, this may be a read error. This chain links TRBV29-1 with TRBJ2-1; tentative D call: TRBD1 (5 bases). Trimming pared 3 bases from V and 12 bases from J, leaving 15 bases between. This CDR3 region has 12 residues. The germline V gene has CDR1 SQVTM and CDR2 ANQGSEA. This chain's CDR3 is CSVDLVGLGQFF. CDR3 sequence (DNA): TGCAGCGTTGATCTGGTGGGGCTTGGGCAGTTCTTC.

This clonotype showed up many times. The rearrangement joins TRBV28 to TRBJ1-2; D is ambiguous. Germline CDR1 MDHEN, CDR2 SYDVKM. This CDR3 region has 13 residues. Trimming cost V 3 bases and J 1 base, with 6 bases left between them. CDR3 in amino acids: CASSFRDNYGYTF. The CDR3 DNA reads TGTGCCAGCAGTTTTCGTGATAACTATGGCTACACCTTC.

Details on this clonotype: This may come from a read error, since a much larger clone is one base off. The chain recombines TRBV12-3 or TRBV12-4 with TRBJ2-3, with TRBD2 as a possible D gene (6 bases). This CDR3 region has 15 residues. The CDR3 nucleotides are TGTGCCAGCAGTTTACGAAATAGCGGCACAGATGCGCAGTATTTT. This translates into CASSLRNSGTDAQYF.

With regard to this clonotype: A much larger clone lies one base from this, so it may be a read error. The V call is TRBV3-1, the J call TRBJ2-1; 8 positions agree with TRBD2. Trimming took 8 bases from V and 6 from J; bases not matched to a gene: 6. The CDR3 runs to 13 residues. Germline loops: CDR1 LGHDT, CDR2 YNNKEL (reference sequence). CDR3 sequence (DNA): TGTGCCAGCGGACTAGCCAGGGGCAATGAGCAGTTCTTC. Its translation is CASGLARGNEQFF.

As concerns this clonotype: A much larger clone differs by one base, so this may be a read error. The chain employs TRBV5-1 and TRBJ2-1; 8 nucleotides agree with TRBD2. Germline values: CDR1 SGHRS, CDR2 YFSETQ. The CDR3 extends over 14 amino acids. The DNA of the CDR3 is TGCGCCAGCAGCTTTAGCGGGGCCTACAATGAGCAGGTCTTC. As protein: CASSFSGAYNEQVF.

This clonotype appeared a few times. The CDR3 coding sequence is TGTGCTAGTGGTTTGACACCGGGAGGACGGGGTCCCGGCTACACCTTC. Translating it yields CASGLTPGGRGPGYTF. J is TRBJ1-2 and V is TRBV12-5; no firm D call. The length of the CDR3 is 16 residues. Deletions cut 2 bases from V and 8 bases from J, with 21 bases between. In germline, CDR1 is LGHNT, CDR2 FRNRAP.

In this sample, this clonotype turned up many times. The J gene is TRBJ2-1, the V gene TRBV13; 8 bases line up with TRBD2. Germline V CDR1 and CDR2: PRHDT, FYEKMQ (reference sequence). J lost 3 bases, V lost 6 bases, and 7 bases had no gene match. The CDR3 is 15 residues long. CDR3 in amino acids: CASSPGGPLYNEQFF. The CDR3 region has the DNA TGTGCCAGCAGTCCGGGGGGGCCCCTCTACAATGAGCAGTTCTTC.

In regard to this clonotype: One base away lies a much larger clone, so this may be a sequencing read error. This chain joins TRBV3-1 and TRBJ1-4; perhaps TRBD1 as D (6 bases). Germline loops: CDR1 LGHDT, CDR2 YNNKEL (reference sequence). The CDR3 sequence is 16 residues long. CDR3 sequence reads: CASSLGGQNANEKRFF. CDR3 DNA sequence: TGTGCCAGCAGCCTTGGGGGCCAGAACGCTAATGAAAAACGGTTTTTT.

In its sample, this clonotype was seen a few times. This may be a read error: a much more frequent sequence differs by one nucleotide. The V call is TRBV11-2, the J call TRBJ2-1; TRBD1 matches 7 bases. The DNA matches TRBJ2-7 better at its end, which makes the J call doubtful. CDR1 is SGHAT and CDR2 is FQNNGV in the germline V gene. This CDR3 contains 17 residues. CDR3 region: CASSLDDQGTAYNEQYF. CDR3 DNA sequence: TGTGCCAGCAGCTTAGATGATCAGGGGACAGCATACAATGAGCAGTACTTC.

Turning to this clonotype: A much larger clone lies one base from this, so it may be a read error. CDR3 sequence reads: CASSQGSGGIRANVLTF. CDR3 in DNA: TGTGCCAGCAGCCAAGGATCGGGGGGAATTCGGGCCAACGTCCTGACTTTC. The rearrangement joins TRBV3-1 to TRBJ2-6, with 7 positions matching TRBD2. V trimming: 1 base; J trimming: 5 bases; junction bases outside the gene matches: 8. CDR3 length: 17 residues. Germline V gene sequence: CDR1 LGHDT, CDR2 YNNKEL (reference sequence).

As to this clonotype: A single base separates this from a much larger clone, so it may be a read error. The chain recombines TRBV15 with TRBJ2-5, with D possibly being TRBD1 (7 bases). Trimming shortened V by 1 base and J by 11 bases, and 20 bases separated the two germline ends. The CDR3 runs 15 residues. CDR1 and CDR2 (germline): LNHNV, YYDKDF (reference sequence). The CDR3 DNA reads as TGTGCCACCAGCAGAGGCAGGGGGGCGGTGTATGAGCAGTACTTC. Its translation: CATSRGRGAVYEQYF.

This clonotype was seen a single time. Given a much more abundant clone one base away, this may be a read error. In this CDR3 the conserved last residue, phenylalanine or tryptophan, is missing, so a read error is likely. The chain combines TRBV2 with TRBJ1-2; possible D gene TRBD1, 5 bases. The CDR3 totals 12 residues. The ends were cut back, 6 bases at V and 7 bases at J, with 12 bases in the middle. Germline V gene lookup returns CDR1 SNHLY and CDR2 FYNNEI. The CDR3 here is CASSRAGSGYTC. CDR3 in DNA: TGTGCCAGCAGCAGGGCCGGGTCTGGCTACACCTGC.

This clonotype showed up many times. The CDR3 nucleotides read TGTGCCAGCAGTTTATCACCGACAGGGGGAAATGGCTACACCTTC. Translating it yields CASSLSPTGGNGYTF. The chain links TRBV27 to TRBJ1-2, with TRBD1 identical over 9 bases. The germline gives CDR1 MNHEY, CDR2 SMNVEV (reference sequence). V lost 0 bases to trimming and J lost 6 bases; unmatched junction nucleotides: 5. The CDR3 runs to 15 residues.

The J gene is TRBJ1-4, the V gene TRBV4-1; no reliable D call. The CDR3 is 13 residues long. V was trimmed by 2 bases and J by 8 bases, leaving 9 bases between them. Germline assignment: CDR1 MGHRA and CDR2 YSYEKL. The CDR3 DNA sequence: TGCGCCAGCAGCCAATGGACCGGAGAAAAACTGTTTTTT. It translates to CASSQWTGEKLFF.

This clonotype was observed at least ten times. V is TRBV12-3 or TRBV12-4 and J is TRBJ1-2; possible D gene TRBD1, 5 bases. Trimming removed 5 bases from V and 6 bases from J, with 13 bases in between. The CDR3 sequence is 13 residues long. CDR3 DNA: TGTGCCAGCAGTATTCGGGACGAGGATGGCTACACCTTC. This translates into CASSIRDEDGYTF.